A selection of T cell receptor beta chains follows, all from one sample in a study of graft-versus-host responses after intestinal transplantation. What these receptors recognize is not known. Measured with immunoSEQ multiplex PCR; TCRdb has only the in-frame clones, and not every one. The sample consists of tens of thousands of clones, around 86% of them appearing once. The material sequenced was unstimulated CD8+ T cells sorted from spleen or lymph node cells, taken before intestinal transplant. Receptors were obtained from a human donor who received an intestinal transplant. Each CDR3 is given with its conserved first and last residue. The order of the fields is CDR3 length, clone size, J gene, V gene, D gene, CDR3 DNA, CDR3 protein. The D gene is left open where the match is weak. Clone size is given for some rows only: seen once, a few or many times, or a class if the clone is expanded.

length: 10; size: -; J: TRBJ2-7; V: TRBV27; D: -; DNA: TGTGCCAGCAGTTCCTACGAGCAGTACTTC; CDR3: CASSSYEQYF
length: 15; size: -; J: TRBJ2-5; V: TRBV6-5; D: TRBD2; DNA: TGTGCCAGCAGTCTCTCAGCGGGAGTGAGGGAGACCCAGTACTTC; CDR3: CASSLSAGVRETQYF
length: 16; size: -; J: TRBJ1-5; V: TRBV28; D: -; DNA: TGTGCCAGCAGTTTACGGGGGTTTCGTGGCAATCAGCCCCAGCATTTT; CDR3: CASSLRGFRGNQPQHF
length: 16; size: -; J: TRBJ2-1; V: TRBV19; D: TRBD1; DNA: TGTGCCAGTAGTATAGATCAAGGACAGGGAAAAAATGAGCAGTTCTTC; CDR3: CASSIDQGQGKNEQFF
length: 15; size: once; J: TRBJ2-5; V: TRBV19; D: -; DNA: TGTGCCAGTAGTATTACAGGCTCCTTCCAAGAGACCCAGTACTTC; CDR3: CASSITGSFQETQYF
length: 17; size: -; J: TRBJ1-3; V: TRBV11-2; D: -; DNA: TGTGCCAGCAGCTTAGGAGGGTTCTGGGGGACTGGAAACACCATATATTTT; CDR3: CASSLGGFWGTGNTIYF
length: 13; size: -; J: TRBJ1-1; V: TRBV5-6; D: -; DNA: TGTGCCAGCAGCTTGGTGGGGTGGTCTGAAGCTTTCTTT; CDR3: CASSLVGWSEAFF
length: 15; size: -; J: TRBJ1-2; V: TRBV6-4; D: -; DNA: TGTGCCAGCAGACCTGACCCTACAGCTAACTATGGCTACACCTTC; CDR3: CASRPDPTANYGYTF
length: 14; size: -; J: TRBJ2-1; V: TRBV27; D: -; DNA: TGTGCCAGCAGTTTATCAGGAGGGGCCAATGAGCAGTTCTTC; CDR3: CASSLSGGANEQFF
length: 12; size: -; J: TRBJ2-2; V: TRBV9; D: -; DNA: TGTGCCAGCAGCGAGGGGGCCGGGGAGCTGTTTTTT; CDR3: CASSEGAGELFF
length: 14; size: -; J: TRBJ2-1; V: TRBV30; D: TRBD2; DNA: TGTGCCTGGGACGGGACTAGCTTTTACAATGAGCAGTTCTTC; CDR3: CAWDGTSFYNEQFF
length: 16; size: -; J: TRBJ2-1; V: TRBV4-1; D: -; DNA: TGCGCCAGCAGCCAAGATCGGGTTCCCCCCTACAATGAGCAGTTCTTC; CDR3: CASSQDRVPPYNEQFF
length: 13; size: -; J: TRBJ2-3; V: TRBV9; D: -; DNA: TGTGCCAGCAGCGCCCCAGTGCCCGATACGCAGTATTTT; CDR3: CASSAPVPDTQYF
length: 17; size: -; J: TRBJ1-6; V: TRBV6-1; D: -; DNA: TGTGCCAGCAGTGAATCGGGGATTTACTCCTATAATTCACCCCTCCACTTT; CDR3: CASSESGIYSYNSPLHF
length: 18; size: -; J: TRBJ2-6; V: TRBV7-6; D: TRBD1; DNA: TGTGCCAGCAGCAGTCCCGAACAGGGGCTCTCTGGGGCCAACGTCCTGACTTTC; CDR3: CASSSPEQGLSGANVLTF
length: 12; size: -; J: TRBJ1-1; V: TRBV6-1; D: -; DNA: TGTGCCAGCAGTTCGACAGGAACTGAAGCTTTCTTT; CDR3: CASSSTGTEAFF
length: 14; size: -; J: TRBJ1-5; V: TRBV9; D: -; DNA: TGTGCCAGCAGCATGACTGATAGCAATCAGCCCCAGCATTTT; CDR3: CASSMTDSNQPQHF
length: 16; size: -; J: TRBJ2-7; V: TRBV27; D: TRBD1; DNA: TGTGCCAGCAGCGGCCCGACAGGGATGGGCTCCTACGAGCAGTACTTC; CDR3: CASSGPTGMGSYEQYF
length: 14; size: -; J: TRBJ2-5; V: TRBV2; D: TRBD1; DNA: TGTGCCAGCAGTTGGACAGGTGAACAAGAGACCCAGTACTTC; CDR3: CASSWTGEQETQYF
length: 14; size: -; J: TRBJ1-5; V: TRBV5-6; D: -; DNA: TGTGCCAGCAGCTTGGATGTCGGGGGTCAGCCCCAGCATTTT; CDR3: CASSLDVGGQPQHF
length: 16; size: -; J: TRBJ2-7; V: TRBV6-1; D: TRBD1; DNA: TGTGCCAGCAGTGAAAGGGACAGGGGGGGAAAGTACGAGCAGTACTTC; CDR3: CASSERDRGGKYEQYF